The sequence of this TCR beta chain was determined in a study of T cell changes during pregnancy in multiple sclerosis. Measured with immunoSEQ multiplex PCR; TCRdb has only the in-frame clones, and not every one. The table records approximately 69,000 clones, around nine tenths of them present only once. Germline CDR1 LGHNA, CDR2 YSLEER. Trimming stripped 0 bases from V and 11 bases from J, with 14 bases between. The length of the CDR3 is 15 residues. This receptor was identified in a female donor in good health, enrolled as a control in a pregnancy study. The material was peripheral blood, obtained in the second trimester of pregnancy. The rearrangement uses TRBV4-3 and TRBJ1-6; no definite D call. CDR3 nucleotides: TGCGCCAGCAGCCAAGACCGGGATCGTACGACACCCCTCCACTTT. This encodes CASSQDRDRTTPLHF.